The 5 T cell receptor beta chains below come from one sample, sequenced in a study of T-cell memory formation after mild COVID-19. From the 5' RACE reads, TCRdb called clonotypes with MiXCR, one entry per CDR3 protein. This sample has roughly 80,000 distinct CDR3 sequences, with about 15% found just once. The specimen sequenced was PBMCs or a T cell subset sorted from them (not recorded which). The source of these receptors is an adult woman who had mild COVID-19 (a few samples of this study predate the infection). Cell type and time point are not known.

In its sample, this clonotype was seen a few times. This sequence joins TRBV20-1 and TRBJ2-5; TRBD2 aligns across 7 bases. V gave up 6 bases and J gave up 2 bases; unmatched junction bases: 15. CDR3 length: 16 residues. Germline CDR1 reads DFQATT; CDR2 reads SNEGSKA (reference sequence). The CDR3, as DNA: TGCAGTGCGAGAAAGCCCCGGGACTACCTGCAAGAGACCCAGTACTTC. This sequence encodes CSARKPRDYLQETQYF.

This clonotype came up a few times. V gene TRBV5-6 combines with J gene TRBJ2-2; D possibly corresponds to TRBD2 (6 bases). Per germline, CDR1 SGHDT and CDR2 YYEEEE. The CDR3 totals 16 residues. V lost 5 bases, J lost 2 bases, and 16 bases lay in between. The CDR3 DNA reads as TGTGCCAGCAGAATTCGAGCGGGTACAAACACCGGGGAGCTGTTTTTT. This sequence encodes CASRIRAGTNTGELFF.

The rearrangement joins TRBV12-3 or TRBV12-4 to TRBJ1-1, with unresolved D. The CDR3 totals 13 residues. V gave up 5 bases and J gave up 3 bases, with 10 bases separating them. CDR3 in amino acids: CASSLAGDTEAFF. Here the CDR3 DNA reads TGTGCCAGCAGTCTGGCCGGGGACACTGAAGCTTTCTTT.

This clonotype was counted many times. The CDR3 bases are TGTGCCAGCAGTCTTACCGATGGGCTAGCGGGAGTAACTAACATTCAGTACTTC. It yields the protein CASSLTDGLAGVTNIQYF. The chain employs TRBV2 and TRBJ2-4; TRBD2 matches 10 bases. The germline V gene has CDR1 SNHLY and CDR2 FYNNEI. V trimming: 5 bases; J trimming: 7 bases; junction bases outside the gene matches: 17. This CDR3 region has 18 residues.

In this sample, this clonotype turned up a few times. V and J are TRBV20-1 and TRBJ1-5, with 10 bases lining up with TRBD1. The CDR3 runs 16 residues. Trimming at V came to 2 bases and at J to 5 bases, leaving 9 bases not matched to a gene. CDR1 and CDR2 (germline): DFQATT, SNEGSKA (reference sequence). The CDR3 region is CSARYLGQGRDQPQHF. CDR3 nucleotides: TGCAGTGCTAGATATTTGGGACAGGGGAGAGATCAGCCCCAGCATTTT.